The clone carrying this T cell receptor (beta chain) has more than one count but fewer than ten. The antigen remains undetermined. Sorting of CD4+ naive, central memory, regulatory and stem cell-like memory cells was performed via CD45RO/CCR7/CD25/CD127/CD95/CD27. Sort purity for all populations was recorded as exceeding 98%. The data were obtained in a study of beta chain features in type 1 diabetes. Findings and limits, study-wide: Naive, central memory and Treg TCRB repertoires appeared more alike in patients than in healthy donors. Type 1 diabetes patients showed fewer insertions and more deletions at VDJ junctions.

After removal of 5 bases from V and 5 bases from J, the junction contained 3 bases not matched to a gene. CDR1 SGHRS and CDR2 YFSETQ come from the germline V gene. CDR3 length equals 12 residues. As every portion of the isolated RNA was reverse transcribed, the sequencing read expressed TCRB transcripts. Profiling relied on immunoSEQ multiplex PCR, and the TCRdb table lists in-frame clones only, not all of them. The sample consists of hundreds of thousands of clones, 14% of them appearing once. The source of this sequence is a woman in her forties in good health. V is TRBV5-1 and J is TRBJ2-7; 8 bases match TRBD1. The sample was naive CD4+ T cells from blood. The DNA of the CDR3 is TGCGCCAGCAGGCTGACAGGGGACGAGCAGTACTTC. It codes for CASRLTGDEQYF. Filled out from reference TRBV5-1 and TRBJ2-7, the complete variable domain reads KAGVTQTPRYLIKTRGQQVTLSCSPISGHRSVSWYQQTPGQGLQFLFEYFSETQRNKGNFPGRFSGRQFSNSRSEMNVSTLELGDSALYLCASRLTGDEQYFGPGTRLTVT.